This TCR beta chain was recorded in a study of T cells after yellow fever vaccination. Study-wide findings and caveats: At under 98% for CD4 and over 80% for CD8, most primary-vaccination clones showed up again after the booster.

The table lists this clonotype with many counts. The CDR3 runs to 17 residues. CDR1 and CDR2 (germline): SGHRS, YFSETQ. V lost 0 bases and J lost 3, with 15 bases in between. TCRdb called the 5' RACE reads again in MiXCR, with one record for every CDR3 protein. The sample lists 4,500 to 6,500 distinct CDR3 sequences, under 8.5% occurring once. This clonotype was obtained from a man between 18 and 35 years old who received the YFV17D yellow fever vaccine. The gene calls are TRBV5-1 and TRBJ2-2; D gene unclear. The starting material was PBMCs, either bulk or a sorted T-cell subset (CD4+, CD8+, memory, or dextramer-sorted; not recorded which), obtained more than 14 days after the first yellow fever vaccination. CDR3 amino acids: CASSLATESTYTGELFF. The CDR3 nucleotides read TGCGCCAGCAGCTTGGCTACAGAATCCACCTACACCGGGGAGCTGTTTTTT.